The source of this T cell receptor (beta chain) is a study of blood T cell repertoires in COVID-19. About the study: PBMCs, B-cell-depleted T cells, or T cells were the source of the cDNA or gDNA that made up the material.

As handled by the study authors: How many nucleated cells were present was estimated from reference gene primer amplification. Generated by immunoSEQ multiplex PCR, the TCRdb table keeps only in-frame clones and is missing some. V and J calls and clone size are those listed in that table; D and trimming were worked out from the DNA. The sample lists around 60,000 clones, roughly nine tenths occurring once. The junction had 8 bases not matched to a gene; V was cut back by 4 bases and J by 8 bases. Germline-derived CDR1 and CDR2 are LGHNA and YSLEER. There are 14 residues in the CDR3. Seattle-derived patients entered the study during active infection and were followed longitudinally.

This chain joins TRBV4-3 and TRBJ1-2; 9 bases are shared with TRBD1. The specimen sequenced was peripheral blood. This receptor was identified in a woman in her sixties or seventies with COVID-19, enrolled during active disease. The DNA of the CDR3 is TGCGCCAGCAGCCCCGGGACAGGGTTAAGCGGCTACACCTTC. Amino acids: CASSPGTGLSGYTF.